This T cell receptor (beta chain) was recorded in a study of blood T cell repertoires in COVID-19. Study in general: PBMCs, B-cell-depleted T cells, or T cells were the source of the cDNA or gDNA that made up the material.

The germline gives CDR1 SGHAT, CDR2 FQNNGV. Trimming shortened V by 0 bases and J by 1 base, and 18 bases separated the two germline ends. There are 18 residues in the CDR3. Sequenced by immunoSEQ multiplex PCR; TCRdb stores in-frame clones only, minus some. The sample has 45,000 to 55,000 clones, just under 80% seen once. The chain has TRBV11-2 and TRBJ1-2; tentatively, D is TRBD1 (5 bases). The sequence came from a human donor with active or convalescent COVID-19. The donor label of this sample is uncertain. Sample: peripheral blood. DNA for the CDR3: TGTGCCAGCAGCTTAGATCGCATCGGGGGGGAGGGTAACTATGGCTACACCTTC. Translating it yields CASSLDRIGGEGNYGYTF.